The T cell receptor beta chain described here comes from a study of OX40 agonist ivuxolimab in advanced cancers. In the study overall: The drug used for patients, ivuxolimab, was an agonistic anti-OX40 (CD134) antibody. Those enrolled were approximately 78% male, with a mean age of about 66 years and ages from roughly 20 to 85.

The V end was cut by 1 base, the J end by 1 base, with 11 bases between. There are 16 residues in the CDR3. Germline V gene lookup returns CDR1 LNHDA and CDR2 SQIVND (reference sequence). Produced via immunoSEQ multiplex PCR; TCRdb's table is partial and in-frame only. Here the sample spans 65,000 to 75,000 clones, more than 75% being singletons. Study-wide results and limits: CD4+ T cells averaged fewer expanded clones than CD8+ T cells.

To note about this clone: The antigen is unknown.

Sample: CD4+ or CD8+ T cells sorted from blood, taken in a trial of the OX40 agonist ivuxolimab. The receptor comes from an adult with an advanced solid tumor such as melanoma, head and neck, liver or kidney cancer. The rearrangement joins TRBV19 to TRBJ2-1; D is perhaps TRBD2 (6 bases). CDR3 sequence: CASSIAGVGSYNEQFF. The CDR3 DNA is TGTGCCAGTAGTATAGCGGGAGTTGGTTCCTACAATGAGCAGTTCTTC.